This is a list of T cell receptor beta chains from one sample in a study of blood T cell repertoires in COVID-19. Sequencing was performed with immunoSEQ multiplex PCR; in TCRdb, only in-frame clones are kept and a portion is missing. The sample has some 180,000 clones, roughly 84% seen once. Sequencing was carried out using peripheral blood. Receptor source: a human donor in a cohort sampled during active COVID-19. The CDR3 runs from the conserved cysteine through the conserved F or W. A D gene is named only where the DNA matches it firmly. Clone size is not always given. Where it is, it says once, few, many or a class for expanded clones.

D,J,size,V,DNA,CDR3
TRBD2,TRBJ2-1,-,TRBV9,TGTGCCAGCAGCGTAGGGCTAGCGGGCTACAATGAGCAGTTCTTC,CASSVGLAGYNEQFF
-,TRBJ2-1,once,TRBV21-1,TGTGCCAGCAGCAGCGGACAGGGCTCCTACAATGAGCAGTTCTTC,CASSSGQGSYNEQFF
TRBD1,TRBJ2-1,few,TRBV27,TGTGCCAGCAGAAGCCTTCTACAGGGGGTAAACAGTGAGCAGTTCTTC,CASRSLLQGVNSEQFF
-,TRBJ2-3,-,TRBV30,TGTGCCTGGAGTCCGGAGCGGCTCAGCACAGATACGCAGTATTTT,CAWSPERLSTDTQYF
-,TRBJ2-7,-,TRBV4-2,TGTGCCAGCAGCCAAGTGGGCGCTTACGAGCAGTACTTC,CASSQVGAYEQYF
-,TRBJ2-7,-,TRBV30,TGTGCCTGGAGCGCGGGGACCGTCACTATCTTCTCCTACGAGCAGTACTTC,CAWSAGTVTIFSYEQYF
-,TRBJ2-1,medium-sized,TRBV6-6,TGTGCCAGCAGTTACTCGACTTACAATGAGCAGTTCTTC,CASSYSTYNEQFF
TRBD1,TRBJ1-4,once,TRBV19,TGTGCCAGTAGTAGAAGACAGGGAACTAATGAAAAACTGTTTTTT,CASSRRQGTNEKLFF
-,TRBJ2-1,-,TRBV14,TGTGCCAGCAGTCCTTACCCGGACAATGAGCAGTTCTTC,CASSPYPDNEQFF
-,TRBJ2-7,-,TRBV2,TGTGCCAGCAGTGAGCGGCTAGAATCGATCCACGAGCAGTACTTC,CASSERLESIHEQYF
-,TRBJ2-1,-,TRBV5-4,TGTGCCAGCAGCTCCAGGGGTTCAGGCAATGAGCAGTTCTTC,CASSSRGSGNEQFF
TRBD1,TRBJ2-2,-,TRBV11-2,TGTGCCAGCAGCACCTGGACAGGGAGCACCGGGGAGCTGTTTTTT,CASSTWTGSTGELFF
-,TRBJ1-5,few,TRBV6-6,TGTGCCAGCAGTTCGGGGGGAAATCAGCCCCAGCATTTT,CASSSGGNQPQHF
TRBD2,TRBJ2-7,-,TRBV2,TGTGCCAGCAGCCTCAAGGGACTAGCAGGGGAGCAGTACTTC,CASSLKGLAGEQYF
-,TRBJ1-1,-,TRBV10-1,TGCGCCAGCAGTGAGTCCTGGGGCGCTGAAGCTTTCTTT,CASSESWGAEAFF
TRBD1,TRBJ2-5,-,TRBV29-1,TGCAGCGCAACGGACAGGGGGCGCATACCCCAAGATACCCAGTACTTC,CSATDRGRIPQDTQYF
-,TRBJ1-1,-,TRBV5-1,TGCGCCAGCAGCCAGACAGCGAACACTGAAGCTTTCTTT,CASSQTANTEAFF
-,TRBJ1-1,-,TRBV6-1,TGTGCCAGCAGTGACGCAGGGGACGGGAACACTGAAGCTTTCTTT,CASSDAGDGNTEAFF
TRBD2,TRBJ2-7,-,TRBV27,TGTGCCAGCAGTGCATTAGCGGGAGGGAGCTACGAGCAGTACTTC,CASSALAGGSYEQYF
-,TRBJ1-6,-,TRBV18,TGTGCCAGCGCCAGTTCGCCCGCCAATAATTCACCCCTCCACTTT,CASASSPANNSPLHF
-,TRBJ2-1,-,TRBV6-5,TGTGCCAGCAGCAGCGTGCGCTCCTACAATGAGCAGTTCTTC,CASSSVRSYNEQFF
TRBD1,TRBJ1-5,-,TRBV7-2,TGTGCCAGCAGCCCACAGGGGGGTCAGCCCCAGCATTTT,CASSPQGGQPQHF
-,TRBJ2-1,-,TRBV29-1,TGCAGCGGTGACCAGGTATCTCCCCCCTACAATGAGCAGTTCTTC,CSGDQVSPPYNEQFF
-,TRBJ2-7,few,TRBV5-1,TGCGCCAGCAGCTTGGGGCTAGGTTTCTACGAGCAGTACTTC,CASSLGLGFYEQYF
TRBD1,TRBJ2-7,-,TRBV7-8,TGTGCCAGCAGCCCCGGGACAGATAGTTTTTTCTACGAGCAGTACTTC,CASSPGTDSFFYEQYF
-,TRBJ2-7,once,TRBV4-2,TGTGCCAGCAGCCAAGTTCCTAGTGCCTACGAGCAGTACTTC,CASSQVPSAYEQYF
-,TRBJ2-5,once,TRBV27,TGTGCCAGCAGGAGACCAGGGGCTAAAGAGACCCAGTACTTC,CASRRPGAKETQYF
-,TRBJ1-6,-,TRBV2,TGTGCCAGCAGCGCGGACTGGGGGCGGTCACCCCTCCACTTT,CASSADWGRSPLHF
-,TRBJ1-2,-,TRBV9,TGTGCCAGCAGCGCCGGAGGGGCGCCTAACTATGGCTACACCTTC,CASSAGGAPNYGYTF
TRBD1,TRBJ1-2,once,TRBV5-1,TGCGCCAGCAGCCCCCGGACAGGGATAGATGGCTACACCTTC,CASSPRTGIDGYTF
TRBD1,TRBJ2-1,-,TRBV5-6,TGTGCCAGCAACGGGGGAGGACAGGGGGCCTACAATGAGCAGTTCTTC,CASNGGGQGAYNEQFF
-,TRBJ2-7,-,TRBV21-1,-,CAWGPGTDDSYEQYF
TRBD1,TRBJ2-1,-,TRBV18,TGTGCCAGCTCACCTCTCGACAGGGGTTATGAGCAGTTCTTC,CASSPLDRGYEQFF
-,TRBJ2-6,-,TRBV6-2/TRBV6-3,TGTGCCAGCAGTTATAGTAATAGGGAGGCCGTCCTGACTTTC,CASSYSNREAVLTF
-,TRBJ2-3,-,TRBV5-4,TGTGCCAGCAGCTTGGGGCCCGGGAGAGGAGCAGATACGCAGTATTTT,CASSLGPGRGADTQYF
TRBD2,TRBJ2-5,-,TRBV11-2,TGTGCCAGCAGCTCATTTCACGGAAGACTAGCGGGAGGCGAGACCCAGTACTTC,CASSSFHGRLAGGETQYF
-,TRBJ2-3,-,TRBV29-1,TGCAGCGCAGGGAGGCGGGAAAGGCGGGATACGCAGTATTTT,CSAGRRERRDTQYF
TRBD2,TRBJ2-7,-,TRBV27,TGTGCCAGCAGTTTAATAGGGACTAGCGGGGGACGTGACGAGCAGTACTTC,CASSLIGTSGGRDEQYF
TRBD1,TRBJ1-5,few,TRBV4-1,TGCGCCAGCAGCCCAACAGGGGGCAATCAGCCCCAGCATTTT,CASSPTGGNQPQHF
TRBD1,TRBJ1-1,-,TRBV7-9,TGTGCCAGCAGAGATCAGGGGGGTGAAGCTTTCTTT,CASRDQGGEAFF
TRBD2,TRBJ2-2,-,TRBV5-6,TGTGCCAGCAGCTTGGTGGGCGGGAGACTGACCGGGGAGCTGTTTTTT,CASSLVGGRLTGELFF
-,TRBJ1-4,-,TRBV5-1,TGCGCCAGCAGCTTGGTGGCAGGGGCTGAAAAACTGTTTTTT,CASSLVAGAEKLFF
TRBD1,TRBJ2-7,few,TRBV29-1,TGCAGCGTTCCGGGACAGGGGTCCTACGAGCAGTACTTC,CSVPGQGSYEQYF
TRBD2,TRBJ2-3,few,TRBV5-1,TGCGCCAGCAGCATTACAGGGACTAGCGGGAGATTAGATACGCAGTATTTT,CASSITGTSGRLDTQYF
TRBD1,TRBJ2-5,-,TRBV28,TGTGCCAGCAGTTTCTCCAGGGGGATCGAAGAGACCCAGTACTTC,CASSFSRGIEETQYF
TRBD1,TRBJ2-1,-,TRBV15,TGTGCCACCAGCAGAGCCCCGCCCGGGACAGCTTACAATGAGCAGTTCTTC,CATSRAPPGTAYNEQFF
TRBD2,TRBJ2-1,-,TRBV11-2,TGTGCCAGCAGCTCACTAACATCCGGGAGGGCCCATGAGCAGTTCTTC,CASSSLTSGRAHEQFF
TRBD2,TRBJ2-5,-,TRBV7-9,TGTGCCAGCAGCGTAGCGGGAGTGGGCCAGTACTTC,CASSVAGVGQYF
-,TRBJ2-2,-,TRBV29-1,TGCAGCGTTCGGGACTCCCGGAACACCGGGGAGCTGTTTTTT,CSVRDSRNTGELFF
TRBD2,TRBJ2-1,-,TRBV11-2,TGTGCCAGCAGCACCCGGACTAGCGGGAGGGGTAATGAGCAGTTCTTC,CASSTRTSGRGNEQFF
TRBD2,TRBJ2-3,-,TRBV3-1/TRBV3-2,TGTGCCAGCAGCCATCGGACTAGCGGCACAGATACGCAGTATTTT,CASSHRTSGTDTQYF
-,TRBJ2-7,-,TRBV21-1,TGTGCCAGCAGGGATCCGAGCGACAGGGGGCCGTGCGAGCAGTACTTC,CASRDPSDRGPCEQYF
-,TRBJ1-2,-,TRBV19,TGTGCGACCCTAAGGACAGCCGGAGCTAACTATGGCTACACCTTC,CATLRTAGANYGYTF
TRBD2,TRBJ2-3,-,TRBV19,TGTGCCAGTAGTAGAGGAATAGCGGGAGGAGGAACAGATACGCAGTATTTT,CASSRGIAGGGTDTQYF
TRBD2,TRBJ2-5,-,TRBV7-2,TGTGCCAGCAGCACAAAAGCGGGAGCAGAGACCCAGTACTTC,CASSTKAGAETQYF